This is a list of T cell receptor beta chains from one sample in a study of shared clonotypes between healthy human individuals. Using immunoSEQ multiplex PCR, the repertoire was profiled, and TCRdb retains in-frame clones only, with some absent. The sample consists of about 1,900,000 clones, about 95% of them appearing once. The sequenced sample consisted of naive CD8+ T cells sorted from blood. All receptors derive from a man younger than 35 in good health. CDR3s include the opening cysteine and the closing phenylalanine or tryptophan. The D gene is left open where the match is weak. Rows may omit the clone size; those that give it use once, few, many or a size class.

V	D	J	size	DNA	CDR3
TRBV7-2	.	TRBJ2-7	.	TGTGCCAGCAGCTCGCTTTCCTACGAGCAGTACTTC	CASSSLSYEQYF
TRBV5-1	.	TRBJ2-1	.	TGCGCCAGCAGCTTGGCCGTCGGGAGTACCTACAATGAGCAGTTCTTC	CASSLAVGSTYNEQFF
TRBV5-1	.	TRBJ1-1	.	TGCGCCAGCAGCTTCTTACCTTCGGACAGCCTGAACACTGAAGCTTTCTTT	CASSFLPSDSLNTEAFF
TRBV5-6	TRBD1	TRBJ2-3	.	TGTGCCAGCAGCGTACAACTTCTAGGACAGGGCTACCTTACAGATACGCAGTATTTT	CASSVQLLGQGYLTDTQYF
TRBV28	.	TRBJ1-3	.	TGTGCCAGCAGTTTTTACCGAGGCTCTGGAAACACCATATATTTT	CASSFYRGSGNTIYF
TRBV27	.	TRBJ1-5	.	TGTGCCAGCAGTTTATTTACCCGAGGGAGCAATCAGCCCCAGCATTTT	CASSLFTRGSNQPQHF
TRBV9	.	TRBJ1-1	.	TGTGCCAGCAGCGTTGGACGCACAGACCGGAGATCGGACACTGAAGCTTTCTTT	CASSVGRTDRRSDTEAFF
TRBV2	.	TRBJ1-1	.	TGTGCCAGCAGTGAGCGGCTAGTGAACACTGAAGCTTTCTTT	CASSERLVNTEAFF
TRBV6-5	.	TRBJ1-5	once	TGTGCCAGCAGTTACTTGCAGGGTGGTCAGCCCCAGCATTTT	CASSYLQGGQPQHF
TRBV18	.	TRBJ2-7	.	TGTGCCAGCTCCCATATGCCTAGCTCTTTGGACTACGAGCAGTACTTC	CASSHMPSSLDYEQYF
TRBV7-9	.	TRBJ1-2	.	TGTGCCAGCAGCTTAAAGGCCCCGGGCGAGTCTAACTATGGCTACACCTTC	CASSLKAPGESNYGYTF
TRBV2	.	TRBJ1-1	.	TGTGCCAGCAGTGAAGGCCGGGGGGGAGGTTACACTGAAGCTTTCTTT	CASSEGRGGGYTEAFF
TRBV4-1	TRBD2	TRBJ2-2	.	TGCGCCAGCAGCCAAGATCTTCTAGCGGGAGGGAACACCGGGGAGCTGTTTTTT	CASSQDLLAGGNTGELFF
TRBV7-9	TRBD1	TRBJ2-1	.	TGTGCCAGCAGCTTGGGACAGGGGCGATACAATGAGCAGTTCTTC	CASSLGQGRYNEQFF
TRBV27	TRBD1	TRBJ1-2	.	TGTGCCAGCAGTCAAGGACAGGCTTCCTATGGCTACACCTTC	CASSQGQASYGYTF
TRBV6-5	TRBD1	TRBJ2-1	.	TGTGCCACCTCGACCGGGACAGGGACTAATGAGCAGTTCTTC	CATSTGTGTNEQFF
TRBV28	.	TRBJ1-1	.	TGTGCCAGCAGTTTCCAGGGTACAAAAGCTTTCTTT	CASSFQGTKAFF
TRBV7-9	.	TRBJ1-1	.	TGTGCCAGCAGCCCCCAGACAGAGGTTTGGTCAGCCAGCACTGAAGCTTTCTTT	CASSPQTEVWSASTEAFF
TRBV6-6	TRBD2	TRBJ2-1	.	TGTGCCAGCAGTTTAAGCGGGAGCTCCTACAATGAGCAGTTCTTC	CASSLSGSSYNEQFF
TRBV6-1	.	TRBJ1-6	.	TGTGCCAGCAGTGAAGAGGTAGGGAGCTCCTATAATTCACCCCTCCACTTT	CASSEEVGSSYNSPLHF
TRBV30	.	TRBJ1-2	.	TGTGCCTGGAGTGTGGGGGGAACCCTCTATGGCTACACCTTC	CAWSVGGTLYGYTF
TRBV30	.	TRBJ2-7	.	TGTGCCTGGAGTGTTTCTCACGAGCAGTACTTC	CAWSVSHEQYF
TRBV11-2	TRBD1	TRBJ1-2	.	TGTGCCAGCACCGTAGGGACAGGGAGATACTATGGCTACACCTTC	CASTVGTGRYYGYTF
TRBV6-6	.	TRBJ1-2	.	TGTGCCAGCAGTTACTCGGAGGGGGGCTATGGCTACACCTTC	CASSYSEGGYGYTF
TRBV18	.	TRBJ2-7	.	TGTGCCAGCTCACCATTCGGGAGCGAGGCCTACGAGCAGTACTTC	CASSPFGSEAYEQYF
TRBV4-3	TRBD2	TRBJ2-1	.	TGCGCCAGCAGCCAAGAGCTAGCGGGAGGGTACAATGAGCAGTTCTTC	CASSQELAGGYNEQFF
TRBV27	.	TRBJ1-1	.	TGTGCCAGCAGTTACGCAGGGACCACTGAAGCTTTCTTT	CASSYAGTTEAFF
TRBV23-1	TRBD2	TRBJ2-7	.	TGCGCCAGCAGTGCCCCCGGTAGGCTAGCGGGGGACTCCTACGAGCAGTACTTC	CASSAPGRLAGDSYEQYF
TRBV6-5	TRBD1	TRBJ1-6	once	TGTGCCAGCACAGAACAGGGGCTCCCCAATTCACCCCTCCACTTT	CASTEQGLPNSPLHF
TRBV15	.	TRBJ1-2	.	TGTGCCACCAGCAAGCCGACAGACGCCTATGGCTACACCTTC	CATSKPTDAYGYTF
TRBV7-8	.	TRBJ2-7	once	TGTGCCAGCAGCCCTGGTCGGGACGAGGCTGACGAGCAGTACTTC	CASSPGRDEADEQYF
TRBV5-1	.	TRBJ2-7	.	TGCGCCAGCAGCCCCTACCGGGACGGACCTAACGAGCAGTACTTC	CASSPYRDGPNEQYF
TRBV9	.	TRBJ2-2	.	TGTGCCAGCAGCGTAGCTACGGGGCAGAACACCGGGGAGCTGTTTTTT	CASSVATGQNTGELFF
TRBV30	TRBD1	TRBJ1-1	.	TGTGCCTGGAGCCTAACAGGACAGGGGTACACTGAAGCTTTCTTT	CAWSLTGQGYTEAFF
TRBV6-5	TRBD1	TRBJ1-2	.	TGTGCCAGCAGTTATTCACAGGGGACCTATGGCTACACCTTC	CASSYSQGTYGYTF
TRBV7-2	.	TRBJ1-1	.	TGTGCCAGCAGCTCTCCGCATAGGATGAACACTGAAGCTTTCTTT	CASSSPHRMNTEAFF
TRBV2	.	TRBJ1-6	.	TGTGCCAGCAGTTATACAGGAGGGGCTCATAATTCACCCCTCCACTTT	CASSYTGGAHNSPLHF
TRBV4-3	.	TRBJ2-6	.	TGCGCCAGCAGCCAAGATCGGCTCCTCTCTGGGGCCAACGTCCTGACTTTC	CASSQDRLLSGANVLTF
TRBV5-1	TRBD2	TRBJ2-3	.	TGCGCCAGCATGTCTACGGGACTAGCGGGAGTTGCTGATACGCAGTATTTT	CASMSTGLAGVADTQYF
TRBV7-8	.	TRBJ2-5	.	TGTGCCAGCAGCTTAGGAGGTGGCCAGTTCCTCGAGACCCAGTACTTC	CASSLGGGQFLETQYF
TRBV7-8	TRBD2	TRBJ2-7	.	TGTGCCAGCAGCTTAGGTTCGGGGGAGGGACCGGCCGAGCAGTACTTC	CASSLGSGEGPAEQYF
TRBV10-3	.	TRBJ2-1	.	TGTGCCGACATCGGTCCTAGACCTGTCATTTTCCATGAGCAGTTCTTC	CADIGPRPVIFHEQFF
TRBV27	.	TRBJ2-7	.	TGTGCCAGCAGTCCAGGGTGGGCCTACGAGCAGTACTTC	CASSPGWAYEQYF
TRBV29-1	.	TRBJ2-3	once	TGCAGCGCCATAGGCCGCGCGGCCCCAGATACGCAGTATTTT	CSAIGRAAPDTQYF
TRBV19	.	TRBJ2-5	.	TGTGCCAGTAGTATAGATCTCGAGGGGACCCAGTACTTC	CASSIDLEGTQYF
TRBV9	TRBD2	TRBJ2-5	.	TGTGCCAGCAGCGTAGACGGGAGGGCCAGTGAGACCCAGTACTTC	CASSVDGRASETQYF
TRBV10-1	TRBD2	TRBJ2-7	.	TGCGCCAGCAGTGAGTCTATCCTAGCGGGGGGGCCTTCCTACGAGCAGTACTTC	CASSESILAGGPSYEQYF
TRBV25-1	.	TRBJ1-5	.	TGTGCCAGCAGTGAGCCGGGGCCGTATAGCAATCAGCCCCAGCATTTT	CASSEPGPYSNQPQHF
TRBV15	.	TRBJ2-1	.	TGTGCCACCAGCAGACTACCCGACTGGTACAATGAGCAGTTCTTC	CATSRLPDWYNEQFF